The T cell receptor beta chain under discussion was sequenced for a study of Graves' ophthalmopathy and Graves' hyperthyroidism. Study results and caveats: Progression of ophthalmopathy was predicted by the model with more than 70% sensitivity and about 72% specificity. Separation of ophthalmopathy from stable hyperthyroidism was achieved by a 13-signature model, at 85% to 90% sensitivity and under 82% specificity.

The TCR beta CDR3 regions underwent amplification from RNA transcripts. Scientists carried out first-round RT-PCR using HTBI primers and then a second-round multiplex PCR. TCRdb used MiXCR to reprocess the multiplex PCR reads, holding one entry per CDR3 protein. The table has about 640,000 distinct CDR3 sequences, 35% to 50% seen once. Enrollment excluded any patients with other autoimmune diseases, uncontrolled infections, pregnancy or lactation. This clonotype was picked up many times. The target antigen is unknown. The source material was peripheral blood. The TCR was taken from an adult man with Graves' ophthalmopathy.

The CDR3: CASSPNTGFSPLHF. The CDR3, as DNA: TGTGCCAGCAGCCCGAATACAGGGTTTTCACCCCTCCACTTT. This chain joins TRBV9 and TRBJ1-6; possible D gene TRBD1, 6 bases. Looked up from germline, CDR1 is SGDLS and CDR2 is YYNGEE. V was trimmed by 4 bases and J by 9 bases, leaving 14 bases between them. CDR3 length equals 14 residues. Based on the CDR3 plus reference TRBV9 and TRBJ1-6, the full variable domain is DSGVTQTPKHLITATGQRVTLRCSPRSGDLSVYWYQQSLDQGLQFLIQYYNGEERAKGNILERFSAQQFPDLHSELNLSSLELGDSALYFCASSPNTGFSPLHFGNGTRLTVT.